The following is a T cell receptor beta chain sequence with its context. Its antigen is not identified. Trimming pared 5 bases from V and 2 bases from J, leaving 16 bases between. CDR1 is SGHAT, CDR2 FQNNGV, per germline. This CDR3 spans 15 amino acids. The data were obtained in a study of cytomegalovirus exposure and HLA in healthy donors. About the study: Findings of an earlier analysis included over 95 million unique TCR beta sequences from 190 million or so T cells. For the approximately 360 genotyped donors, about 79% fell within the Caucasian-associated ancestry cluster. Notes on the study in general: HLA allele associations emerged for roughly 16,000 TCR beta sequences in a later analysis, at 0.05 false discovery rate. The authors confirmed in vitro that three CMV-associated chains were specific for CMV antigens.

Primers included in the PCR were 60 Vbeta and 13 Jbeta primers. TCRdb's table, derived via immunoSEQ multiplex PCR, lists solely in-frame clones and lacks some. The sample yields more than 80,000 clones, roughly 80% seen once. The chain joins TRBV11-2 to TRBJ2-7; D is possibly TRBD2 (5 bases). Sequencing was done on a sample of PBMCs. The source is a man aged 55 to 70 in good health and CMV-seronegative. The CDR3 sequence is CASSLVGRGTYEQYF. The CDR3, as DNA: TGTGCCAGCAGCCTCGTAGGAAGAGGGACCTACGAGCAGTACTTC.